What follows are 19 T cell receptor beta chains derived from one specimen sequenced in a study of blood T cell repertoires in COVID-19. Some clones are missing from TCRdb's copy, which holds only in-frame ones; the method was immunoSEQ multiplex PCR. Here the sample spans just under 300,000 clones, 70% to 90% being singletons. Source material: peripheral blood. The source is a man aged 70-80 years with acute or convalescent COVID-19.

The chain carries TRBV6-5 and TRBJ2-7; 10 bases are a match to TRBD1. This CDR3 contains 14 residues. With 6 bases clipped from V and 6 bases from J, the junction kept 8 bases outside the gene matches. Looked up from germline, CDR1 is MNHEY and CDR2 is SVGAGI. The CDR3 loop is CASSRGQGIGEQYF. The DNA for the CDR3 is TGTGCCAGCAGCCGGGGACAGGGGATCGGCGAGCAGTACTTC.

V usage is TRBV6-5 and J usage is TRBJ2-3; 8 nucleotides align to TRBD1. V was clipped by 2 bases and J by 8 bases; unmatched bases: 3. CDR1 is MNHEY and CDR2 is SVGAGI in the germline V gene. The CDR3 length is 13 residues. CDR3 sequence: CASSYGTGATQYF. CDR3 bases: TGTGCCAGCAGTTACGGGACAGGTGCTACGCAGTATTTT.

The V gene is TRBV5-1, the J gene TRBJ1-1, with TRBD1 matching 9 bases. The germline V gene encodes CDR1 SGHRS and CDR2 YFSETQ. CDR3 size: 15 residues. V trimming: 5 bases; J trimming: 4 bases; junction bases outside the gene matches: 9. CDR3 nucleotide sequence: TGCGCCAGCAGTTTATACGACAGGGGGGGCACTGAAGCTTTCTTT. It specifies CASSLYDRGGTEAFF.

This rearrangement joins TRBV12-5 to TRBJ2-7, with D maybe TRBD1 (5 bases). In germline, CDR1 is LGHNT, CDR2 FRNRAP. CDR3 size: 17 residues. V was pared by 0 bases and J by 0 bases, with 15 bases between. This CDR3 reads CASGLVIRAGLSYEQYF. The CDR3 DNA reads TGTGCTAGTGGTTTGGTAATTCGGGCAGGGCTCTCCTACGAGCAGTACTTC.

The chain joins TRBV5-1 to TRBJ2-3; TRBD1 matches 7 bases. Germline CDR1 is SGHRS and CDR2 is YFSETQ. The CDR3 runs to 13 residues. J gave up 4 bases and V 5 bases, and 4 bases lay outside the gene matches. CDR3 protein: CASSQTGSDTQYF. Written as DNA, the CDR3 is TGCGCCAGCAGTCAGACAGGGTCAGATACGCAGTATTTT.

For this clone: A clone one base away is much larger, so this may be a read error. V gene TRBV9 combines with J gene TRBJ2-7, with TRBD1 matching 9 bases. The CDR3 length is 14 residues. Germline CDR1 is SGDLS and CDR2 is YYNGEE. With V trimmed by 4 bases and J by 2 bases, 4 bases remained unmatched. The CDR3 spells CASSLGQGTYEQYF. Written as DNA, the CDR3 is TGTGCCAGCAGCTTAGGACAGGGGACCTACGAGCAGTACTTC.

This chain uses TRBV3-1 (or the pseudogene TRBV3-2) with TRBJ2-1, with D possibly matching TRBD2 (6 bases). The V end was cut by 6 bases, the J end by 4 bases, with 13 bases between. The CDR3 has 14 residues. The germline CDR1 and CDR2 sequences are LGHDT and YNNKEL (reference sequence). The CDR3 region has the DNA TGTGCCAGCAGATTGACGGGGGTTTACAATGAGCAGTTCTTC. It yields the protein CASRLTGVYNEQFF.

V is TRBV15 and J is TRBJ2-2; possible D gene TRBD1, 6 bases. CDR3 length equals 14 residues. With 3 bases removed from V and 2 bases from J, the gap between germline ends came to 7 bases. The germline V gene encodes CDR1 LNHNV and CDR2 YYDKDF (reference sequence). The CDR3 sequence: CATSRDRNTGELFF. DNA of the CDR3: TGTGCCACCAGCAGGGACAGAAACACCGGGGAGCTGTTTTTT.

This rearrangement joins TRBV10-1 to TRBJ2-3; the match to TRBD2 covers 11 bases. After removal of 4 bases from V and 2 bases from J, the junction contained 5 bases not matched to a gene. The CDR3 consists of 16 residues. Per the germline V gene, CDR1 is WNHNN and CDR2 is SYGVQD (reference sequence). The CDR3 sequence: CASSADSGRVTDTQYF. As DNA, the CDR3 is TGCGCCAGCAGTGCAGATAGCGGGAGGGTCACAGATACGCAGTATTTT.

The rearrangement uses TRBV18 and TRBJ1-5, with 7 bases matching TRBD1. The CDR3 is 16 amino acids. CDR1 is KGHSH and CDR2 is LQKENI in the germline V gene. The junction had 10 bases not matched to a gene; V was cut back by 2 bases and J by 6 bases. The CDR3 protein is CASSPLQGPGSQPQHF. The DNA of the CDR3 is TGTGCCAGCTCACCATTACAGGGGCCAGGCTCTCAGCCCCAGCATTTT. The complete variable domain, with remaining parts taken from reference TRBV18 and TRBJ1-5, reads NAGVMQNPRHLVRRRGQEARLRCSPMKGHSHVYWYRQLPEEGLKFMVYLQKENIIDESGMPKERFSAEFPKEGPSILRIQQVVRGDSAAYFCASSPLQGPGSQPQHFGDGTRLSIL.

The CDR3 spells CAITPGNTEAFF. The CDR3 DNA follows: TGTGCCATCACGCCGGGTAACACTGAAGCTTTCTTT. The chain joins TRBV10-3 to TRBJ1-1; D ambiguous. The V and J ends lost 7 bases and 2 bases respectively, with 8 bases between them. Looked up from germline, CDR1 is ENHRY and CDR2 is SYGVKD. The CDR3 totals 12 residues.

V usage is TRBV27 and J usage is TRBJ2-1, with 9 bases that match TRBD2. V dropped 3 bases and J dropped 0; count of bases not matched to a gene: 12. Per the germline V gene, CDR1 is MNHEY and CDR2 is SMNVEV (reference sequence). This CDR3 is 19 amino acids long. The CDR3 sequence: CASSFRAGGFTSSYNEQFF. The CDR3 coding sequence is TGTGCCAGCAGTTTTCGGGCGGGGGGGTTTACTAGCTCCTACAATGAGCAGTTCTTC.

The rearrangement joins TRBV19 to TRBJ2-3; possible D gene TRBD2, 6 bases. CDR3 length: 16 residues. Germline values: CDR1 LNHDA, CDR2 SQIVND (reference sequence). V gave up 5 bases and J gave up 0 bases, with 15 bases separating them. The CDR3 nucleotides are TGTGCCAGTAGTTTTCTTCGGGGGATTAGCACAGATACGCAGTATTTT. This sequence encodes CASSFLRGISTDTQYF.

This clone was recorded a few times. The chain links TRBV6-2 or TRBV6-3 to TRBJ1-1, with D possibly TRBD1 on 6 matching bases. Trimming pared 0 bases from V and 1 base from J, leaving 12 bases between. CDR1 MNHEY and CDR2 SVGEGT come from the germline V gene. CDR3 size: 16 residues. CDR3 loop: CASSYSAGGPNTEAFF. The CDR3 coding sequence is TGTGCCAGCAGTTACTCTGCCGGGGGGCCGAACACTGAAGCTTTCTTT.

Points on this clone: The sample carries other DNA sequences with the same CDR3. This chain uses TRBV19 with TRBJ1-4; 7 bases map to TRBD1. CDR1 LNHDA and CDR2 SQIVND come from the germline V gene (reference sequence). CDR3 length: 14 amino acids. V lost 4 bases to trimming and J lost 1 base; unmatched junction nucleotides: 0. The CDR3 spells CASSNRGTNEKLFF. The DNA for the CDR3 is TGTGCCAGTAGTAACAGGGGAACTAATGAAAAACTGTTTTTT. The full variable domain, completed using reference TRBV19 and TRBJ1-4, is DGGITQSPKYLFRKEGQNVTLSCEQNLNHDAMYWYRQDPGQGLRLIYYSQIVNDFQKGDIAEGYSVSREKKESFPLTVTSAQKNPTAFYLCASSNRGTNEKLFFGSGTQLSVL.

The chain joins TRBV9 to TRBJ1-3, with 10 bases aligning to TRBD1. CDR3 length: 13 amino acids. Germline assignment: CDR1 SGDLS and CDR2 YYNGEE. J gave up 2 bases and V 7 bases, and 0 bases lay outside the gene matches. DNA for the CDR3: TGTGCCAGCGGGACAGGGGCTGGAAACACCATATATTTT. Its protein product is CASGTGAGNTIYF.

Only a few counts were recorded for this clone. The V call is TRBV6-1, the J call TRBJ2-3, with 10 bases fitting TRBD2. The CDR3 spans 17 residues. The trim removed 4 bases at V and 0 bases at J, leaving 7 bases unmatched. The V gene's germline CDR1 is MNHNS and CDR2 SASEGT. CDR3 in DNA: TGTGCCAGCAGTGGACTAGCGGGCCCATTTAGCACAGATACGCAGTATTTT. It translates to CASSGLAGPFSTDTQYF.

J is TRBJ2-7 and V is TRBV3-1 (or the pseudogene TRBV3-2); perhaps TRBD2 as D (5 bases). In germline, CDR1 is LGHDT, CDR2 YNNKEL (reference sequence). The CDR3 runs 14 residues. Trimming removed 1 base at V and 2 bases at J, with 9 bases between. CDR3 sequence reads: CASSQAAATYEQYF. In nucleotides, the CDR3 is TGTGCCAGCAGCCAAGCAGCGGCAACCTACGAGCAGTACTTC.

The DNA of the CDR3 is TGTGCCAGCAGTTACTCTGGAGGGCTGAGCTCCTACAATGAGCAGTTCTTC. This gives the protein CASSYSGGLSSYNEQFF. The chain has TRBV6-2 or TRBV6-3 and TRBJ2-1, with a weak D call TRBD2 (6 bases). The CDR3 covers 17 residues. V lost 0 bases and J 0 bases, leaving 12 bases between the germline ends. Looked up from germline, CDR1 is MNHEY and CDR2 is SVGEGT.